This is a list of T cell receptor beta chains from one sample in a study of PD-1 blockade in classical Hodgkin lymphoma. Measured with immunoSEQ multiplex PCR; TCRdb has only the in-frame clones, and not every one. The sample consists of more than 90,000 clones, about four fifths of them appearing once. The specimen comprised peripheral blood mononuclear cells (PBMCs), sampled before the second cycle of nivolumab. These receptors all come from a human donor with classical Hodgkin lymphoma. Each CDR3 is given with its conserved first and last residue. D genes are given only for firm matches. Expanded clones are given a class, and other clones once, few, many or no size at all.

TRBD1	TRBV5-1	-	TRBJ2-2	TGCGCCAGCAGCTCCAAACAGGGGGCCGGGGAGCTGTTTTTT	CASSSKQGAGELFF
-	TRBV21-1	-	TRBJ2-7	TGTGCCAGCAGCAAAGCGCGACAGGGAGGCGAGCAGTACTTC	CASSKARQGGEQYF
-	TRBV6-5	few	TRBJ2-6	TGTGCCAGCAGTTACCGGGGGTTTGGGGCCAACGTCCTGACTTTC	CASSYRGFGANVLTF
-	TRBV6-5	-	TRBJ1-3	TGTGCCAGCAGGGGACTGAGCTCTGGAAACACCATATATTTT	CASRGLSSGNTIYF
-	TRBV5-1	once	TRBJ2-1	TGCGCCAGCAGCTTGGTAGCGCGGTCCTACAATGAGCAGTTCTTC	CASSLVARSYNEQFF
TRBD2	TRBV6-5	-	TRBJ2-7	TGTGCCAGCACCTCCCGGGGGGACGGCGAGCAGTACTTC	CASTSRGDGEQYF
TRBD1	TRBV28	-	TRBJ2-1	TGTGCCAGCAGTCCACTTCACGTGGGACAGGGGTCCTACAATGAGCAGTTCTTC	CASSPLHVGQGSYNEQFF
-	TRBV19	-	TRBJ1-1	TGTGCCAGTAGTCCGGGACATCTTGAAGCTTTCTTT	CASSPGHLEAFF
-	TRBV5-5	-	TRBJ2-3	TGTGCCAGCAGCTCTAATGGGGATACGCAGTATTTT	CASSSNGDTQYF
-	TRBV6-1	-	TRBJ2-1	TGTGCCAGCATTGAGACTAGTCGCGAGCAGTTCTTC	CASIETSREQFF
-	TRBV7-9	few	TRBJ2-7	TGTGCCAGCAGCTTGCCCTTGGGCGAGCAGTACTTC	CASSLPLGEQYF
TRBD2	TRBV5-1	-	TRBJ2-1	TGCGCCAGCAGCTTTGTCCTAGCGGGAGAAAATGAGCAGTTCTTC	CASSFVLAGENEQFF
-	TRBV29-1	-	TRBJ2-7	TGCAGCGTTGGAGGAACGGGAGTGTCCTACGAGCAGTACTTC	CSVGGTGVSYEQYF
-	TRBV7-2	-	TRBJ1-1	TGTGCCAGCAGCTTAGTCGGGGCTGGCGGTAACATGAACACTGAAGCTTTCTTT	CASSLVGAGGNMNTEAFF
-	TRBV7-9	many	TRBJ2-3	TGTGCCAGCAGCGTACAAGATACGCAGTATTTT	CASSVQDTQYF
-	TRBV6-1	-	TRBJ1-2	TGTGCCAGCAGTGCGACGGTCCCAGGGACGGGTGGCTACACCTTC	CASSATVPGTGGYTF
-	TRBV7-3	few	TRBJ2-1	TGTGCCAGCAGCTCCGGACCTACTGGTGAGCAGTTCTTC	CASSSGPTGEQFF
TRBD1	TRBV9	-	TRBJ2-7	TGTGCCAGCAGCCCAACTCTCCGGGACAGCTACGAGCAGTACTTC	CASSPTLRDSYEQYF
-	TRBV6-5	-	TRBJ2-7	TGTGCCAGCAGTTTTTTGGGGGGAAGGCAGTACTTC	CASSFLGGRQYF
-	TRBV4-3	-	TRBJ1-3	TGCGCCAGCAGCCAAGACACAGGGAGCTCTGGAAACACCATATATTTT	CASSQDTGSSGNTIYF
TRBD1	TRBV5-6	-	TRBJ2-2	TGTGCCAGCAGCGGATCGGACAGGGTCGTCGGGGAGCTGTTTTTT	CASSGSDRVVGELFF
TRBD1	TRBV7-2	-	TRBJ1-2	TGTGCCAGCAGCTCCGGGACAGGGATGGACTATGGCTACACCTTC	CASSSGTGMDYGYTF
-	TRBV4-2	-	TRBJ1-2	TGTGCCAGCAGCCCCAATGGGGGAGGGACTAACTATGGCTACACCTTC	CASSPNGGGTNYGYTF
TRBD1	TRBV5-1	-	TRBJ2-3	TGCGCCAGCAGCCGAGATTACGGGACAGGGGCCACAGATACGCAGTATTTT	CASSRDYGTGATDTQYF
-	TRBV10-3	-	TRBJ2-3	TGTGCCATCGCCGAGGGCGGGGATACGCAGTATTTT	CAIAEGGDTQYF
-	TRBV7-9	-	TRBJ2-1	TGTGCCAGCAGCCCTAGGGGACCAGGCGACGATGAGCAGTTCTTC	CASSPRGPGDDEQFF
TRBD1	TRBV11-2	-	TRBJ1-3	TGTGCCAGCAGCCCACAGGGGGCGGTAGGAAACACCATATATTTT	CASSPQGAVGNTIYF
-	TRBV10-3	once	TRBJ1-1	TGTGCCAGCCGGATGAACACTGAAGCTTTCTTT	CASRMNTEAFF
-	TRBV5-1	-	TRBJ2-2	TGCGCCAGCAGCTTGGACGCAGGGATAGGCCTCGAGGAGCTGTTTTTT	CASSLDAGIGLEELFF
-	TRBV28	-	TRBJ1-1	TGTGCCAGCAGTTTATTAGCCACTGAAGCTTTCTTT	CASSLLATEAFF
TRBD1	TRBV10-3	-	TRBJ1-2	TGTGCCATCAGTGAGTCAGGGACAGGGGGTGGCTACACCTTC	CAISESGTGGGYTF
-	TRBV4-1	-	TRBJ2-3	TGCGCCAGCAGCCAAGAGTGGAGCGGATACACAGATACGCAGTATTTT	CASSQEWSGYTDTQYF